The 25 T cell receptor beta chains below come from one sample, sequenced in a study of T cell responses to AZD1222 COVID-19 vaccine. The repertoire was sequenced with immunoSEQ multiplex PCR; TCRdb's copy has only in-frame clones and lacks some. The data show about 89,000 clones, 70% to 90% seen once. The sample here was peripheral blood, taken 28 days after the second AZD1222 dose. The receptor set was obtained from an adult who received the AZD1222 COVID-19 vaccine.

The chain couples TRBV2 to TRBJ2-2, with 9 bases matching TRBD2. V dropped 0 bases and J dropped 5; count of bases not matched to a gene: 13. The CDR3 extends over 19 amino acids. The germline CDR1 and CDR2 sequences are SNHLY and FYNNEI. DNA for the CDR3: TGTGCCAGCAGTGAAGCGCTCGAGGCGGGGGGGCCTCAGACCGGGGAGCTGTTTTTT. Translated, it gives CASSEALEAGGPQTGELFF.

The chain couples TRBV6-6 to TRBJ2-1; 15 positions agree with TRBD2. After removal of 6 bases from V and 7 bases from J, the junction contained 4 bases not matched to a gene. Germline V gene sequence: CDR1 MNHNY, CDR2 SVGAGI (reference sequence). CDR3 size: 15 residues. CDR3 in DNA: TGTGCCAGCAGGGTTGGACTAGCGGGAGGGAATGAGCAGTTCTTC. It translates to CASRVGLAGGNEQFF.

The chain is built from TRBV4-3 and TRBJ2-1; TRBD2 matches at 7 bases. The trim removed 0 bases at V and 3 bases at J, leaving 5 bases unmatched. Germline CDR1 LGHNA, CDR2 YSLEER. The CDR3 covers 16 residues. The CDR3 sequence is CASSQDQGLGYNEQFF. In DNA, the CDR3 is TGCGCCAGCAGCCAAGATCAAGGACTAGGCTACAATGAGCAGTTCTTC.

The V and J genes are TRBV18 and TRBJ2-2; 8 bases match TRBD1. The CDR3 spans 17 residues. Germline V gene lookup returns CDR1 KGHSH and CDR2 LQKENI. V lost 0 bases and J lost 6; bases outside the gene matches: 9. The CDR3 region has the DNA TGTGCCAGCTCACCACCGCGAACAGGGGGAATGGCCGGGGAGCTGTTTTTT. Translated: CASSPPRTGGMAGELFF.

The chain has TRBV6-1 and TRBJ1-2; TRBD1 agrees at 7 bases. The length of the CDR3 is 14 residues. Trimming removed 2 bases from V and 2 bases from J; junction bases left unmatched: 2. Germline V gives CDR1 MNHNS, CDR2 SASEGT. The CDR3, as DNA: TGTGCCAGCAGTGAATCGGACAGGAACTATGGCTACACCTTC. This sequence encodes CASSESDRNYGYTF.

V and J are TRBV2 and TRBJ1-5, with D possibly being TRBD1 (5 bases). V dropped 3 bases and J dropped 4 bases, with 10 bases sitting between them. Germline V lookup: CDR1 SNHLY, CDR2 FYNNEI. The CDR3 spans 14 residues. The CDR3 here is CASSDRAENQPQHF. The CDR3 DNA reads as TGTGCCAGCAGTGACAGGGCCGAAAATCAGCCCCAGCATTTT.

The chain joins TRBV6-5 to TRBJ1-3; no reliable D call. The CDR3 has 14 amino acids. The V gene's germline CDR1 is MNHEY and CDR2 SVGAGI. Trimming cost V 0 bases and J 8 bases, with 11 bases left between them. This CDR3 reads CASSYSGRSYTIYF. The CDR3 nucleotides read TGTGCCAGCAGTTACTCGGGGAGGTCCTACACCATATATTTT.

The V and J genes are TRBV10-1 and TRBJ1-1; 7 nucleotides agree with TRBD1. V was pared by 3 bases and J by 3 bases, with 4 bases of the junction left unmatched. Germline CDR1 WNHNN, CDR2 SYGVQD (reference sequence). The CDR3 covers 14 residues. CDR3 loop: CASSDSQGDTEAFF. As DNA, the CDR3 is TGCGCCAGCAGTGATTCCCAGGGGGACACTGAAGCTTTCTTT.

The CDR3 DNA reads as TGTGCCAGCAGCCCCGGAATAAGCACAGATACGCAGTATTTT. This sequence encodes CASSPGISTDTQYF. The rearrangement links TRBV14 to TRBJ2-3; D is uncertain. The CDR3 loop spans 14 amino acids. V lost 4 bases, J lost 0 bases, and 8 bases lay in between. The germline V gene has CDR1 SGHDN and CDR2 FVKESK.

This rearrangement joins TRBV28 to TRBJ1-6; 7 bases are a match to TRBD1. The CDR3 length is 15 residues. With 5 bases clipped from V and 8 bases from J, the junction kept 9 bases outside the gene matches. Germline CDR1 reads MDHEN; CDR2 reads SYDVKM. The CDR3 is CASSPSTGWDSPLHF. The CDR3 DNA sequence: TGTGCCAGCAGTCCCTCGACAGGGTGGGATTCACCCCTCCACTTT.

The V and J genes are TRBV19 and TRBJ1-3; D uncertain. This CDR3 contains 14 residues. Trimming took off 1 base at V and 0 bases at J, with 4 bases between the two ends. Germline V gene data show CDR1 as LNHDA and CDR2 as SQIVND (reference sequence). Here the CDR3 reads CASSIGSSGNTIYF. The DNA of the CDR3 is TGTGCCAGTAGTATAGGGAGCTCTGGAAACACCATATATTTT. The complete variable domain, with remaining parts taken from reference TRBV19 and TRBJ1-3, reads DGGITQSPKYLFRKEGQNVTLSCEQNLNHDAMYWYRQDPGQGLRLIYYSQIVNDFQKGDIAEGYSVSREKKESFPLTVTSAQKNPTAFYLCASSIGSSGNTIYFGEGSWLTVV.

The rearrangement uses TRBV7-9 and TRBJ2-7; 10 positions match TRBD1. V dropped 5 bases and J dropped 4; count of bases not matched to a gene: 11. Germline lookup yields CDR1 SEHNR and CDR2 FQNEAQ (reference sequence). The CDR3 extends over 16 amino acids. The CDR3 coding sequence is TGTGCCAGCAGCCGACCCCGGGACAGGGGAACGTACGAGCAGTACTTC. As protein: CASSRPRDRGTYEQYF.

This clone appeared once. The V call is TRBV6-5, the J call TRBJ2-7; 8 bases line up with TRBD2. This CDR3 contains 15 residues. V gave up 0 bases and J gave up 3 bases; unmatched junction bases: 4. Germline V lookup: CDR1 MNHEY, CDR2 SVGAGI. The DNA of the CDR3 is TGTGCCAGCAGTTACTCTGGACTAGCAGACTACGAGCAGTACTTC. Translation gives CASSYSGLADYEQYF.

The chain has TRBV25-1 and TRBJ1-2; D unresolved. V was shortened by 2 bases and J by 5 bases, with 9 bases between the two germline ends. This CDR3 is built from 13 residues. The germline V gene encodes CDR1 MGHDK and CDR2 SYGVNS. CDR3 sequence reads: CASSENLGYGYTF. DNA of the CDR3: TGTGCCAGCAGTGAAAATCTGGGGTATGGCTACACCTTC.

Only a few counts were recorded for this clone. The chain carries TRBV5-1 and TRBJ1-6, with unresolved D. CDR1 SGHRS and CDR2 YFSETQ come from the germline V gene. This CDR3 is built from 15 residues. V was cut by 5 bases and J by 0 bases, with 9 bases left in between. The CDR3 bases are TGCGCCAGCAGTAGGGAAAGCTCCTATAATTCACCCCTCCACTTT. Amino acid sequence: CASSRESSYNSPLHF.

The chain joins TRBV6-5 to TRBJ2-5; D is perhaps TRBD1 (6 bases). The germline V gene encodes CDR1 MNHEY and CDR2 SVGAGI. Between the trimmed V and J ends, which lost 4 bases and 6 bases, there was a span of 18 bases. This CDR3 spans 15 amino acids. The chain's CDR3 is CASSLTGSGSKTQYF. The CDR3 DNA reads as TGTGCCAGCAGTTTAACAGGGTCCGGGTCAAAGACCCAGTACTTC.

CDR3 protein: CASKLQGMGNQPQHF. In DNA form, the CDR3 reads TGTGCCAGCAAATTACAGGGCATGGGCAATCAGCCCCAGCATTTT. This rearrangement joins TRBV2 to TRBJ1-5; D possibly corresponds to TRBD1 (6 bases). The CDR3 spans 15 residues. CDR1 is SNHLY and CDR2 is FYNNEI in the germline V gene. The germline V and J ends were trimmed by 7 bases and 2 bases, with 15 bases remaining between them.

The rearrangement uses TRBV6-2 or TRBV6-3 and TRBJ2-3, with TRBD2 matching 10 bases. Per germline, CDR1 MNHEY and CDR2 SVGEGT. The CDR3 extends over 18 amino acids. The junction had 8 bases not matched to a gene; V was cut back by 0 bases and J by 2 bases. The CDR3 here is CASSYSTSSGGNTDTQYF. CDR3 nucleotides: TGTGCCAGCAGTTACTCCACCAGTAGCGGGGGGAACACAGATACGCAGTATTTT.

This clone was observed a few times. V gene TRBV4-2 combines with J gene TRBJ2-1; 16 bases map to TRBD2. This CDR3 region has 17 residues. Looked up from germline, CDR1 is LGHNA and CDR2 is YNFKEQ. V lost 1 base to trimming and J lost 9 bases; unmatched junction nucleotides: 6. In DNA, the CDR3 is TGTGCCAGCAGCCAAGTCCGAGGGACTAGCGGGAGGGGTGAGCAGTTCTTC. Translation gives CASSQVRGTSGRGEQFF.

The gene calls are TRBV5-1 and TRBJ1-5, with D maybe TRBD1 (6 bases). V dropped 6 bases and J dropped 1 base, with 14 bases sitting between them. Germline CDR1 reads SGHRS; CDR2 reads YFSETQ. This CDR3 is 15 amino acids long. In DNA, the CDR3 is TGCGCCAGCAACTGGGGGGCGGGGAGCAATCAGCCCCAGCATTTT. Amino acids: CASNWGAGSNQPQHF.

This clone was seen just once. This chain uses TRBV30 with TRBJ2-3, with 12 bases lining up with TRBD2. The V segment lost 0 bases and the J segment 11 bases; nucleotides outside the gene matches: 9. The CDR3 spans 15 residues. Germline CDR1 and CDR2: GTSNPN and SVGIG (reference sequence). CDR3 coding DNA: TGTGCCTGGAGTGTAAGGTCTAGCGGGAGGGTGCGGCAGTATTTT. Protein: CAWSVRSSGRVRQYF.

The CDR3 loop reads CASSFQGQEKLFF. As DNA, the CDR3 is TGCGCCAGCAGCTTCCAGGGTCAAGAAAAACTGTTTTTT. J is TRBJ1-4 and V is TRBV5-1, with D possibly matching TRBD1 (5 bases). Trimming cost V 2 bases and J 8 bases, with 10 bases left between them. The CDR3 contains 13 residues. Germline assignment: CDR1 SGHRS and CDR2 YFSETQ.

This clone has more than one count but fewer than ten. V usage is TRBV28 and J usage is TRBJ2-3; D is possibly TRBD1 (5 bases). Looked up from germline, CDR1 is MDHEN and CDR2 is SYDVKM. V was shortened by 7 bases and J by 2 bases, with 13 bases between the two germline ends. The CDR3 length is 14 residues. In nucleotides, the CDR3 is TGTGCCAGCACCCGTGGGGCCAACACAGATACGCAGTATTTT. This sequence encodes CASTRGANTDTQYF. Supplemented by reference TRBV28 and TRBJ2-3, the full variable domain reads DVKVTQSSRYLVKRTGEKVFLECVQDMDHENMFWYRQDPGLGLRLIYFSYDVKMKEKGDIPEGYSVSREKKERFSLILESASTNQTSMYLCASTRGANTDTQYFGPGTRLTVL.

The chain links TRBV10-3 to TRBJ1-2, with 9 positions matching TRBD1. Germline CDR1 is ENHRY and CDR2 is SYGVKD. Trimming at V came to 4 bases and at J to 5 bases, leaving 5 bases not matched to a gene. The CDR3 covers 14 residues. CDR3 sequence (DNA): TGTGCCATCAGTGCCGCCGGGACAGGGTATGGCTACACCTTC. Its translation is CAISAAGTGYGYTF.

The chain recombines TRBV12-3 or TRBV12-4 with TRBJ2-7, with 10 bases lining up with TRBD1. J lost 7 bases, V lost 6 bases, and 6 bases had no gene match. CDR3 length: 13 residues. CDR3 nucleotide sequence: TGTGCCAGCAGCCGTGGGACAGGGGAAGAGCAGTACTTC. This translates into CASSRGTGEEQYF.